This is a list of T cell receptor beta chains from one sample in a study of human T cells and chemical hapten exposure. MiXCR, run by TCRdb on the RACE reads, gives a single entry per CDR3 protein. The sample records 300,000 to 450,000 distinct CDR3 sequences, over 5% being singletons. Material: whole blood, obtained in connection with sensitization to the hapten diphenylcyclopropenone (DPC). Receptors were obtained from a young woman with alopecia areata. Some clones in this sample may be carry-over from other donors' samples. The CDR3 runs from the conserved cysteine through the conserved F or W. Each record gives: J gene, clone size, D gene, V gene, CDR3 protein, CDR3 DNA. D genes are given only for firm matches. The size of a clone is reported for some rows only, either as once, few or many, or as a class for expanded clones.

TRBJ2-1 - - TRBV7-2 CASSLAGLPEFF TGTGCCAGCAGCTTAGCGGGCTTACCGGAGTTCTTC
TRBJ2-1 - - TRBV6-2/TRBV6-3 CASSEDFYNEQFF TGTGCCAGCAGTGAGGACTTCTACAATGAGCAGTTCTTC
TRBJ2-1 - - TRBV6-5 CASSYRVGDEQFF TGTGCCAGCAGTTACAGGGTCGGGGATGAGCAGTTCTTC
TRBJ1-3 many - TRBV7-9 CASSEAVSGNTIYF TGTGCCAGCTCAGAGGCCGTCTCTGGAAACACCATATATTTT
TRBJ1-2 - - TRBV20-1 CSARSPFEYGYTF TGCAGTGCTAGAAGCCCTTTTGAATATGGCTACACCTTC
TRBJ2-3 few TRBD2 TRBV3-1 CASSQDRTSGGQDF TGTGCCAGCAGCCAAGACCGGACTAGCGGGGGCCAAGATTTT
TRBJ1-5 many TRBD1 TRBV6-2/TRBV6-3 CASSYRQGAGQPQHF TGTGCCAGCAGTTACCGACAGGGGGCCGGTCAGCCCCAGCATTTT
TRBJ1-2 few - TRBV12-3/TRBV12-4 CASGTEAKDGYTF TGTGCCAGCGGGACGGAGGCTAAAGATGGCTACACCTTC
TRBJ1-1 few TRBD1 TRBV18 CASSNGQGNTEAFF TGTGCCAGCTCCAACGGACAGGGGAACACTGAAGCTTTCTTT
TRBJ1-2 - - TRBV20-1 CSARVIVFYGYTF TGCAGTGCTAGAGTTATAGTATTCTATGGCTACACCTTC
TRBJ2-5 few - TRBV4-2 CASSQDIGGQETQYF TGTGCCAGCAGCCAAGATATAGGGGGTCAAGAGACCCAGTACTTC
TRBJ2-6 few TRBD2 TRBV13 CASSSTSGAASGANVLTF TGTGCCAGCAGCTCGACTAGCGGCGCGGCGTCTGGGGCCAACGTCCTGACTTTC
TRBJ2-3 many TRBD2 TRBV5-6 CASSLVTSGGAGTDTQYF TGTGCCAGCAGCTTGGTGACTAGCGGGGGGGCTGGCACAGATACGCAGTATTTT
TRBJ1-2 few - TRBV7-9 CASSPSVNRALYGYTF TGTGCCAGCAGCCCGTCGGTTAACAGGGCCCTATATGGCTACACCTTC
TRBJ2-3 - TRBD2 TRBV5-1 CASSLAGTSVGRDTQYF TGCGCCAGCAGCTTGGCCGGGACTAGCGTAGGTAGAGATACGCAGTATTTT